The 30 T cell receptor beta chains given below trace back to one sample, sequenced in a study of shared clonotypes between healthy human individuals. CD45RO negativity and positive selection for CCR7 defined naive CD8 cells, a population that excluded terminally differentiated effector memory CD45RA+ cells. The repertoire was sequenced with immunoSEQ multiplex PCR; TCRdb's copy has only in-frame clones and lacks some. The data contain about 2.1 million clones, about 93% of them seen just once; the ten biggest clones take up more than 1.5%. Sequenced: naive CD8+ T cells from PBMCs. Receptors originate from a man aged 18 to 29 in good health. Some clones in this sample may be carry-over from other donors' samples.

V and J are TRBV5-1 and TRBJ2-7; the match to TRBD2 covers 16 bases. The CDR3 sequence is 18 residues long. Per the germline V gene, CDR1 is SGHRS and CDR2 is YFSETQ. With 2 bases clipped from V and 6 bases from J, the junction kept 11 bases outside the gene matches. The CDR3: CASSFIPGLAGGPSEQYF. The DNA for the CDR3 is TGCGCCAGCAGCTTCATCCCGGGACTAGCGGGAGGGCCTAGCGAGCAGTACTTC.

The rearrangement links TRBV7-9 to TRBJ2-7; 10 bases are shared with TRBD1. There are 14 residues in the CDR3. Germline loops: CDR1 SEHNR, CDR2 FQNEAQ (reference sequence). The J segment lost 5 bases and the V segment lost 6 bases, leaving 7 bases of the junction unmatched. The DNA for the CDR3 is TGTGCCAGCAGGACAGGGGGCCCCCAAGACGAGCAGTACTTC. It codes for CASRTGGPQDEQYF. Full variable domain (outside the CDR3, taken from reference TRBV7-9 and TRBJ2-7): DTGVSQNPRHKITKRGQNVTFRCDPISEHNRLYWYRQTLGQGPEFLTYFQNEAQLEKSRLLSDRFSAERPKGSFSTLEIQRTEQGDSAMYLCASRTGGPQDEQYFGPGTRLTVT.

The V and J genes are TRBV6-4 and TRBJ2-1; D may be TRBD2 (6 bases). From germline, CDR1 is MRHNA and CDR2 SNTAGT. The CDR3 loop spans 15 amino acids. The germline V and J ends were trimmed by 3 bases and 8 bases, with 17 bases remaining between them. This CDR3 reads CASSEGGTLGDEQFF. CDR3 DNA sequence: TGTGCCAGCAGTGAGGGCGGGACCCTTGGGGATGAGCAGTTCTTC.

The chain links TRBV5-1 to TRBJ2-1; 16 nucleotides match TRBD2. Germline V gene lookup returns CDR1 SGHRS and CDR2 YFSETQ. The J segment lost 3 bases and the V segment lost 2 bases, leaving 8 bases of the junction unmatched. The CDR3 has 19 amino acids. CDR3 region: CASSLTGTSGRGIYNEQFF. The CDR3 nucleotides are TGCGCCAGCAGCTTAACCGGGACTAGCGGGAGGGGCATCTACAATGAGCAGTTCTTC.

The rearrangement links TRBV28 to TRBJ2-7, with 7 nucleotides matching TRBD1. CDR3 length: 16 residues. CDR1 and CDR2 from the germline V gene are MDHEN and SYDVKM. Losses at the gene ends were 4 bases for V and 4 bases for J; bases not matched to a gene: 13. In DNA form, the CDR3 reads TGTGCCAGCAGTTGGGTGGTTGGCAGGGGGAAGTACGAGCAGTACTTC. It translates to CASSWVVGRGKYEQYF. The variable domain in full, with the rest retrieved from reference TRBV28 and TRBJ2-7, is DVKVTQSSRYLVKRTGEKVFLECVQDMDHENMFWYRQDPGLGLRLIYFSYDVKMKEKGDIPEGYSVSREKKERFSLILESASTNQTSMYLCASSWVVGRGKYEQYFGPGTRLTVT.

V is TRBV29-1 and J is TRBJ2-7, with D maybe TRBD1 (7 bases). The ends were cut back, 2 bases at V and 2 bases at J, with 16 bases in the middle. Looked up from germline, CDR1 is SQVTM and CDR2 is ANQGSEA. The CDR3 extends over 15 amino acids. This CDR3 is CSVERRGTEPYEQYF. The CDR3, as DNA: TGCAGCGTTGAACGTCGGGGGACAGAGCCCTACGAGCAGTACTTC.

This chain joins TRBV27 and TRBJ1-3, with D unclear. V was clipped by 0 bases and J by 6 bases, with 21 bases between them. The CDR3 is 18 residues long. Looked up from germline, CDR1 is MNHEY and CDR2 is SMNVEV (reference sequence). The CDR3: CASSLSQPPSVWENTIYF. Here the CDR3 DNA reads TGTGCCAGCAGTTTATCCCAGCCGCCCTCCGTCTGGGAAAACACCATATATTTT.

This sequence joins TRBV27 and TRBJ1-1; D uncertain. Per germline, CDR1 MNHEY and CDR2 SMNVEV (reference sequence). The germline V and J ends were trimmed by 0 bases and 5 bases, with 19 bases remaining between them. The CDR3 has 17 residues. The CDR3 bases are TGTGCCAGCAGTTTATCGCCGGGTTTGCTAGTGGGGACTGAAGCTTTCTTT. Amino acids: CASSLSPGLLVGTEAFF.

This clone was observed once. The V gene is TRBV27, the J gene TRBJ1-5, with 8 positions matching TRBD1. Unmatched junction bases numbered 4, after V lost 5 bases and J lost 4 bases. CDR3 length: 14 amino acids. Per the germline V gene, CDR1 is MNHEY and CDR2 is SMNVEV (reference sequence). The CDR3 nucleotides read TGTGCCAGCAGTCCGACAGGGGAAAATCAGCCCCAGCATTTT. Translation gives CASSPTGENQPQHF.

The chain recombines TRBV9 with TRBJ2-1, with D maybe TRBD1 (5 bases). The ends were cut back, 0 bases at V and 5 bases at J, with 9 bases in the middle. Looked up from germline, CDR1 is SGDLS and CDR2 is YYNGEE. The CDR3 covers 14 residues. The CDR3 nucleotides read TGTGCCAGCAGCGTAGCAGGGTTCAACAATGAGCAGTTCTTC. Translating it yields CASSVAGFNNEQFF.

The V call is TRBV5-1, the J call TRBJ1-1; TRBD1 might be the D (5 bases). Trimming stripped 0 bases from V and 0 bases from J, with 15 bases between. The V gene's germline CDR1 is SGHRS and CDR2 YFSETQ. The CDR3 loop spans 17 amino acids. This CDR3 is CASSLGVAGWLNTEAFF. CDR3 nucleotide sequence: TGCGCCAGCAGCTTGGGAGTAGCAGGGTGGCTGAACACTGAAGCTTTCTTT. The full variable domain, with the rest looked up from reference TRBV5-1 and TRBJ1-1, is KAGVTQTPRYLIKTRGQQVTLSCSPISGHRSVSWYQQTPGQGLQFLFEYFSETQRNKGNFPGRFSGRQFSNSRSEMNVSTLELGDSALYLCASSLGVAGWLNTEAFFGQGTRLTVV.

The chain has TRBV10-1 and TRBJ1-3; 9 positions match TRBD1. Looked up from germline, CDR1 is WNHNN and CDR2 is SYGVQD (reference sequence). CDR3 length equals 16 residues. J was trimmed by 4 bases and V by 2 bases; bases with no gene match: 6. The CDR3 nucleotides read TGCGCCAGCAGTGAGGGACAGGGGAGATGCGGAAACACCATATATTTT. Protein: CASSEGQGRCGNTIYF.

The chain uses TRBV11-2 and TRBJ1-1; D is possibly TRBD1 (6 bases). Germline CDR1 and CDR2: SGHAT and FQNNGV. The CDR3 covers 14 residues. Trimming took off 3 bases at V and 1 base at J, with 9 bases between the two ends. CDR3 sequence: CASSFLGANTEAFF. The CDR3 nucleotides read TGTGCCAGCAGCTTCCTGGGGGCGAACACTGAAGCTTTCTTT.

The chain has TRBV10-3 and TRBJ2-1; D gene unclear. This CDR3 has 13 amino acids. V gave up 3 bases and J gave up 7 bases, with 10 bases separating them. Germline CDR1 and CDR2: ENHRY and SYGVKD. The CDR3 loop reads CAISEPLRNEQFF. CDR3 DNA: TGTGCCATCAGTGAACCCCTAAGGAATGAGCAGTTCTTC.

This rearrangement joins TRBV7-2 to TRBJ2-3; TRBD2 aligns across 8 bases. This CDR3 region has 17 residues. The ends lost 6 bases at V and 3 bases at J; junction bases unmatched: 14. Germline CDR1 is SGHTA and CDR2 is FQGNSA. Here the CDR3 reads CASSVGPGLVLTDTQYF. CDR3 sequence (DNA): TGTGCCAGCAGTGTTGGCCCGGGACTAGTACTTACAGATACGCAGTATTTT.

This clone has just a few counts. The same CDR3 also results from other DNA sequences found in this sample. The chain combines TRBV7-9 with TRBJ1-5; D is uncertain. V was clipped by 5 bases and J by 4 bases, with 6 bases between them. Germline CDR1 and CDR2: SEHNR and FQNEAQ (reference sequence). This CDR3 is 12 amino acids long. The CDR3 loop is CASSLQNQPQHF. In DNA, the CDR3 is TGTGCCAGCAGCCTACAGAATCAGCCCCAGCATTTT.

This clone was seen a handful of times. The chain links TRBV27 to TRBJ1-2; D might be TRBD1 (5 bases). V was clipped by 2 bases and J by 3 bases, with 10 bases between them. In germline, CDR1 is MNHEY, CDR2 SMNVEV (reference sequence). The CDR3 is made up of 14 amino acids. For the CDR3, the DNA is TGTGCCAGCAGTTTAAGGGGAGTGGACTATGGCTACACCTTC. This sequence encodes CASSLRGVDYGYTF.

The chain recombines TRBV11-2 with TRBJ1-2, with TRBD1 identical over 8 bases. Germline CDR1 reads SGHAT; CDR2 reads FQNNGV. The CDR3 totals 15 residues. V was pared by 5 bases and J by 2 bases, with 7 bases of the junction left unmatched. CDR3 DNA: TGTGCCAGCAGCGGACGACAGGGGCCCAACTATGGCTACACCTTC. Encoded protein: CASSGRQGPNYGYTF.

This chain joins TRBV28 and TRBJ1-1; 7 bases are a match to TRBD1. Trimming took 5 bases from V and 4 from J; bases not matched to a gene: 10. The CDR3 is made up of 15 amino acids. Germline-derived CDR1 and CDR2 are MDHEN and SYDVKM. The CDR3 DNA reads as TGTGCCAGCAGTCCTTTTGAACAGGGGCGCACTGAAGCTTTCTTT. This translates into CASSPFEQGRTEAFF. The variable domain in full, completed from reference TRBV28 and TRBJ1-1, reads DVKVTQSSRYLVKRTGEKVFLECVQDMDHENMFWYRQDPGLGLRLIYFSYDVKMKEKGDIPEGYSVSREKKERFSLILESASTNQTSMYLCASSPFEQGRTEAFFGQGTRLTVV.

This chain links TRBV29-1 with TRBJ2-2; no clear D gene. The germline V and J ends were trimmed by 2 bases and 4 bases, with 14 bases remaining between them. In germline, CDR1 is SQVTM, CDR2 ANQGSEA. There are 15 residues in the CDR3. The DNA for the CDR3 is TGCAGCGTTGAACCCGGACGGTCCAGCACCGGGGAGCTGTTTTTT. Protein product: CSVEPGRSSTGELFF.

This chain links TRBV30 with TRBJ1-5, with 9 bases aligning to TRBD1. Germline CDR1 is GTSNPN and CDR2 is SVGIG (reference sequence). The V segment lost 6 bases and the J segment 2 bases; nucleotides outside the gene matches: 8. The CDR3 is 15 amino acids. DNA of the CDR3: TGTGCCTGCAGACATAGACAGGGGGGCAATCAGCCCCAGCATTTT. As protein: CACRHRQGGNQPQHF.

The chain is built from TRBV29-1 and TRBJ2-7, with TRBD2 matching 12 bases. In germline, CDR1 is SQVTM, CDR2 ANQGSEA. The CDR3 is 16 residues long. Trimming at V came to 0 bases and at J to 2 bases, leaving 5 bases not matched to a gene. In nucleotides, the CDR3 is TGCAGCGTTGAAGACCCCGGACTAGCGGGGACCTACGAGCAGTACTTC. The encoded protein is CSVEDPGLAGTYEQYF.

CDR3: CASSHTPRDIYEQYF. Here the CDR3 DNA reads TGTGCCAGCAGCCATACACCGCGGGACATCTACGAGCAGTACTTC. The rearrangement joins TRBV11-2 to TRBJ2-7, with D possibly called TRBD1 or TRBD2 (6 bases each). CDR1 and CDR2 (germline): SGHAT, FQNNGV. This CDR3 is built from 15 residues. The germline V and J ends were trimmed by 5 bases and 3 bases, with 17 bases remaining between them.

The chain recombines TRBV5-1 with TRBJ2-7; tentatively, D is TRBD2 (5 bases). This CDR3 has 17 residues. Germline CDR1 and CDR2: SGHRS and YFSETQ. V was pared by 2 bases and J by 6 bases, with 24 bases between. DNA for the CDR3: TGCGCCAGCAGCTTCGGTCTCGATGGCGGCGCGGGCCTCGAGCAGTACTTC. It is translated as CASSFGLDGGAGLEQYF.

The chain joins TRBV12-5 to TRBJ2-3, with D possibly TRBD2 on 7 matching bases. Per the germline V gene, CDR1 is LGHNT and CDR2 is FRNRAP. Trimming removed 0 bases at V and 6 bases at J, with 16 bases between. This CDR3 is built from 16 residues. As DNA, the CDR3 is TGTGCTAGTGGTTTGGTAACCTATGAGGGGGGGGATACGCAGTATTTT. This translates into CASGLVTYEGGDTQYF.

The chain links TRBV11-2 to TRBJ2-1, with D maybe TRBD2 (6 bases). Germline V CDR1 and CDR2: SGHAT, FQNNGV. The length of the CDR3 is 16 residues. The V gene lost 2 bases and the J gene lost 4 bases, with 15 bases spanning the gap. The CDR3 spells CASSLQITGAYNEQFF. DNA of the CDR3: TGTGCCAGCAGCTTACAGATAACGGGAGCTTACAATGAGCAGTTCTTC.

This clone was seen once. The chain combines TRBV6-1 with TRBJ1-4; a weak D match, TRBD1 (6 bases). Trimming removed 3 bases at V and 0 bases at J, with 11 bases between. The CDR3 loop spans 16 amino acids. Germline CDR1 MNHNS, CDR2 SASEGT. For the CDR3, the DNA is TGTGCCAGCAGTGAGACGAACAGGGCAACTAATGAAAAACTGTTTTTT. Translation gives CASSETNRATNEKLFF.

This clone was seen only once. CDR3 protein: CASSLGSSYEQYF. CDR3 in DNA: TGTGCCAGCAGCTTAGGCTCCTCCTACGAGCAGTACTTC. V gene TRBV11-2 combines with J gene TRBJ2-5; no reliable D call. The end of the DNA fits TRBJ2-7 better, so the J call may be wrong. The CDR3 runs to 13 residues. Per the germline V gene, CDR1 is SGHAT and CDR2 is FQNNGV.

This chain uses TRBV7-3 with TRBJ1-2, with D perhaps matching TRBD1 (5 bases). V was clipped by 5 bases and J by 0 bases, with 13 bases between them. Germline-derived CDR1 and CDR2 are SGHTA and FQGTGA. The CDR3 spans 15 residues. CDR3 nucleotides: TGTGCCAGCAGCCTAGGCGGGGGTTCTAACTATGGCTACACCTTC. Protein sequence: CASSLGGGSNYGYTF.

CDR3 in amino acids: CASTPRAGGTEAFF. As DNA, the CDR3 is TGTGCCAGCACTCCACGGGCGGGGGGCACTGAAGCTTTCTTT. The chain carries TRBV28 and TRBJ1-1; a weak D match, TRBD1 (5 bases). Trimming stripped 7 bases from V and 4 bases from J, with 16 bases between. The CDR3 consists of 14 residues. CDR1 is MDHEN, CDR2 SYDVKM, per germline.